These 10 T cell receptor beta chains originate from one sample sequenced in a study of T-cell memory formation after mild COVID-19. Using its own MiXCR run on the 5' RACE reads, TCRdb lists one record per CDR3 protein. In the table there are 550,000 to 600,000 distinct CDR3 sequences, 17% of which are singletons. The sequenced material came from PBMCs or a T cell subset sorted from them (not recorded which). All receptors come from an adult woman who had mild COVID-19 (a few samples of this study predate the infection). Cell type and time point are not known.

This clonotype showed up just once. This chain uses TRBV6-1 with TRBJ2-2; TRBD1 matches 7 bases. Germline assignment: CDR1 MNHNS and CDR2 SASEGT. V was clipped by 6 bases and J by 5 bases; unmatched bases: 12. This CDR3 is built from 16 residues. The CDR3, as DNA: TGTGCCAGCAGGAGAGACAGGGATAGTGTGACCGGGGAGCTGTTTTTT. This sequence encodes CASRRDRDSVTGELFF.

The V call is TRBV6-5, the J call TRBJ2-1; D may be TRBD1 (6 bases). V lost 6 bases and J 7 bases, leaving 13 bases between the germline ends. The germline gives CDR1 MNHEY, CDR2 SVGAGI. The CDR3 runs 13 residues. This CDR3 reads CASSPDSWNEQFF. In DNA form, the CDR3 reads TGTGCCAGCAGCCCGGACAGCTGGAATGAGCAGTTCTTC.

This rearrangement joins TRBV5-1 to TRBJ2-1; 8 bases are a match to TRBD2. From germline, CDR1 is SGHRS and CDR2 YFSETQ. Trimming cost V 4 bases and J 0 bases; bases outside gene matches: 9. CDR3 size: 17 residues. DNA of the CDR3: TGCGCCAGCAGCCACCCCGGGGCGGGAGGCTCCTACAATGAGCAGTTCTTC. It translates to CASSHPGAGGSYNEQFF.

This sequence joins TRBV5-1 and TRBJ2-3; 8 bases are a match to TRBD2. This CDR3 spans 17 amino acids. V gave up 0 bases and J gave up 2 bases; unmatched junction bases: 8. The germline CDR1 and CDR2 sequences are SGHRS and YFSETQ. CDR3 bases: TGCGCCAGCAGCTTGGCCGGGGGCGGGAGGTCCACAGATACGCAGTATTTT. It codes for CASSLAGGGRSTDTQYF.

This clonotype was detected ten times or more. The V gene is TRBV7-9, the J gene TRBJ1-1, with unresolved D. In germline, CDR1 is SEHNR, CDR2 FQNEAQ (reference sequence). The CDR3 spans 13 residues. Trimming pared 1 base from V and 5 bases from J, leaving 8 bases between. DNA of the CDR3: TGTGCCAGCAGCTTAGAAGGGTGGACTGAAGCTTTCTTT. Translating it yields CASSLEGWTEAFF.

There are a few counts of this clonotype. This sequence joins TRBV12-3 or TRBV12-4 and TRBJ1-1; 10 positions agree with TRBD1. The V gene end was trimmed by 6 bases and the J gene end by 4 bases; junction bases not matched to a gene: 2. The CDR3 is 13 residues long. This CDR3 reads CASRTGGLTEAFF. The CDR3 nucleotides read TGTGCCAGCAGGACAGGGGGCCTCACTGAAGCTTTCTTT.

The V and J genes are TRBV29-1 and TRBJ1-1; D gene uncertain. V gave up 5 bases and J gave up 1 base, with 14 bases separating them. CDR3 length equals 14 residues. The germline gives CDR1 SQVTM, CDR2 ANQGSEA. The chain's CDR3 is CSVSRYEGNTEAFF. CDR3 sequence (DNA): TGCAGCGTTTCAAGGTATGAGGGGAACACTGAAGCTTTCTTT.

The V and J genes are TRBV5-7 and TRBJ2-3; TRBD2 matches at 7 bases. Being an ORF, TRBV5-7 has a function that is uncertain. With V trimmed by 4 bases and J by 0 bases, 5 bases remained unmatched. This CDR3 spans 15 amino acids. CDR3 protein: CASSAAGTSTDTQYF. The CDR3 DNA sequence: TGTGCCAGCAGCGCAGCGGGGACCAGCACAGATACGCAGTATTTT.

This clonotype was detected a few times. This rearrangement joins TRBV12-3 or TRBV12-4 to TRBJ2-4, with D perhaps matching TRBD1 or TRBD2 (5 bases each). Trimming left V 0 bases short and J 7 bases short, with 7 bases between. The CDR3 contains 13 residues. The CDR3, as DNA: TGTGCCAGCAGTTTAGCGGGGGAGAACATTCAGTACTTC. It specifies CASSLAGENIQYF.

A few counts support this clonotype. The chain uses TRBV20-1 and TRBJ2-6; no clear D. The length of the CDR3 is 14 residues. V lost 5 bases and J 0 bases, leaving 8 bases between the germline ends. In germline, CDR1 is DFQATT, CDR2 SNEGSKA (reference sequence). The CDR3 region is CSAASFSGANVLTF. CDR3 nucleotides: TGCAGTGCTGCCAGCTTCTCTGGGGCCAACGTCCTGACTTTC.